The following is a TCR beta chain sequence with its context. The antigen remains undetermined. This entry comes from a study of OX40 agonist ivuxolimab in advanced cancers. Turning to the study itself: Ivuxolimab doses were 0.01, 0.1, 0.3, 1.5, 3 or 10 mg/kg every 2 weeks. Study-level findings and limits: CD4+ and CD8+ blood T cells expanded clonally by week 6 at 0.1 to 3.0 mg/kg.

CDR3 size: 14 residues. The V and J ends lost 4 bases and 4 bases, in that order; junction bases with no gene match: 8. The germline gives CDR1 SGHRS, CDR2 YFSETQ. Produced via immunoSEQ multiplex PCR; TCRdb's table is partial and in-frame only. The sample carries approximately 40,000 clones, 70% to 85% recorded once. The clonotype originates from an adult with an advanced solid tumor such as melanoma, head and neck, liver or kidney cancer. This chain connects TRBV5-1 to TRBJ2-7, with TRBD2 identical over 7 bases. The sequencing used CD4+ or CD8+ T cells sorted from blood, collected in a trial of the OX40 agonist ivuxolimab. CDR3 sequence (DNA): TGCGCCAGCAGCCCGAACCCCGGGAGGTACGAGCAGTACTTC. Translating gives CASSPNPGRYEQYF.